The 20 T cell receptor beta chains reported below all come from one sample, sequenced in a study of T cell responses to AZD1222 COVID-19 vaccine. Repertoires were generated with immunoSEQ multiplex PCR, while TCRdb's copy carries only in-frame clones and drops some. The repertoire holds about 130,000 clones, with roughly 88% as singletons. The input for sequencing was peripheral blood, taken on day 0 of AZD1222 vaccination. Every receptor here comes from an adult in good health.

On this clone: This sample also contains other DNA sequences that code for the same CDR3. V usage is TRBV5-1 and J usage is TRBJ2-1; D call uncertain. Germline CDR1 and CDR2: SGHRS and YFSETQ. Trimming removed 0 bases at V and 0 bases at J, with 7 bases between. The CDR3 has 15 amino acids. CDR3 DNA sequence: TGCGCCAGCAGCTTGGTGGGTAGCTCCTACAATGAGCAGTTCTTC. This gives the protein CASSLVGSSYNEQFF.

The CDR3 DNA follows: TGTGCCAGCAGCTTGAGGGACGGGGGTTTTTCACCCCTCCACTTT. Translating gives CASSLRDGGFSPLHF. V and J are TRBV5-6 and TRBJ1-6; D may be TRBD1 (5 bases). Germline V lookup: CDR1 SGHDT, CDR2 YYEEEE. The CDR3 runs 15 residues. V was cut by 1 base and J by 9 bases, with 14 bases left in between.

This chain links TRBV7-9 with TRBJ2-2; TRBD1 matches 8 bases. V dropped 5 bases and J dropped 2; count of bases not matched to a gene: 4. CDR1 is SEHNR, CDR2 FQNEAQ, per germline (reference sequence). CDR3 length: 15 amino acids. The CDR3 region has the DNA TGTGCCAGCAGCCTAGGACAGGGTAACACCGGGGAGCTGTTTTTT. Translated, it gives CASSLGQGNTGELFF.

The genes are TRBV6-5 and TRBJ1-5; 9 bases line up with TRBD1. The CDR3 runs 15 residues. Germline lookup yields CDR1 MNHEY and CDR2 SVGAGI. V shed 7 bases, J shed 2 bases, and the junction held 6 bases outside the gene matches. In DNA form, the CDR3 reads TGTGCCAGCAACTCACAGGGGGCGGGCAATCAGCCCCAGCATTTT. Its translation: CASNSQGAGNQPQHF.

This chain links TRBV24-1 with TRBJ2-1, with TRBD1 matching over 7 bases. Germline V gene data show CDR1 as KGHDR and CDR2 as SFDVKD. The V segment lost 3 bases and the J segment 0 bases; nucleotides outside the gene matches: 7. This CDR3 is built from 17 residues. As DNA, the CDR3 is TGTGCCACCAGTGATCCCGGACAGGCGAGCTCCTACAATGAGCAGTTCTTC. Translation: CATSDPGQASSYNEQFF.

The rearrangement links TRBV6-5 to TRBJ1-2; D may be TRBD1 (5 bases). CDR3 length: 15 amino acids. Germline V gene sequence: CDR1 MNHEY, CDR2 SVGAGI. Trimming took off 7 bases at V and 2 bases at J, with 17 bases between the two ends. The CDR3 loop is CASKPRGGWNYGYTF. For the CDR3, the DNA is TGTGCCAGCAAACCTCGGGGGGGGTGGAACTATGGCTACACCTTC.

This CDR3 is CASSQSAMGSYEQYF. The DNA of the CDR3 is TGTGCCAGCAGCCAATCTGCGATGGGCTCCTACGAGCAGTACTTC. The rearrangement uses TRBV3-1 (or the pseudogene TRBV3-2) and TRBJ2-7; no definite D call. The CDR3 is made up of 15 amino acids. Trimming pared 2 bases from V and 0 bases from J, leaving 11 bases between. Germline lookup yields CDR1 LGHDT and CDR2 YNNKEL (reference sequence).

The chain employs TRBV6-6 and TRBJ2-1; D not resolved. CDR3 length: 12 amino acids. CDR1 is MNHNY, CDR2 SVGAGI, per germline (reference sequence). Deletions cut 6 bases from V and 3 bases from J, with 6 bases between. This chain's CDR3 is CASRGIYNEQFF. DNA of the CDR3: TGTGCCAGCAGAGGGATCTACAATGAGCAGTTCTTC.

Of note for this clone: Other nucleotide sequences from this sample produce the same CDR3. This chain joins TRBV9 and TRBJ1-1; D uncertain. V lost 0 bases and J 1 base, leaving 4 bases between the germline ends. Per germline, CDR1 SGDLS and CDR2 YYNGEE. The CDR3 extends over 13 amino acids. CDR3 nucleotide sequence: TGTGCCAGCAGCGTAGCCGGGAACACTGAAGCTTTCTTT. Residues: CASSVAGNTEAFF.

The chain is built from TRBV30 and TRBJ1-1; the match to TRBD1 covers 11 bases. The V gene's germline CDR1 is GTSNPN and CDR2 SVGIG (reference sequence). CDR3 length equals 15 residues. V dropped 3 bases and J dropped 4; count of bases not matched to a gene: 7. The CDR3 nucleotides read TGTGCCTGGAGGTATGGGGGGACAGGGGGCACTGAAGCTTTCTTT. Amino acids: CAWRYGGTGGTEAFF. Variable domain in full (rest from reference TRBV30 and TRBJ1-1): SQTIHQWPATLVQPVGSPLSLECTVEGTSNPNLYWYRQAAGRGLQLLFYSVGIGQISSEVPQNLSASRPQDRQFILSSKKLLLSDSGFYLCAWRYGGTGGTEAFFGQGTRLTVV.

CDR3 protein: CASSWGASRDTEAFF. The CDR3 DNA reads as TGTGCCAGCAGCTGGGGGGCGTCTAGGGACACTGAAGCTTTCTTT. The rearrangement joins TRBV7-9 to TRBJ1-1, with D maybe TRBD1 (6 bases). The CDR3 is 15 amino acids. Germline CDR1 and CDR2: SEHNR and FQNEAQ (reference sequence). Trimming shortened V by 4 bases and J by 3 bases, and 15 bases separated the two germline ends.

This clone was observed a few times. DNA of the CDR3: TGTGCCAGCACGACACACGGGGGGAACTATGGCTACACCTTC. Protein product: CASTTHGGNYGYTF. The chain uses TRBV27 and TRBJ1-2, with a tentative D call TRBD1 (5 bases). V gave up 7 bases and J gave up 2 bases, with 14 bases separating them. This CDR3 region has 14 residues. Germline V gives CDR1 MNHEY, CDR2 SMNVEV (reference sequence).

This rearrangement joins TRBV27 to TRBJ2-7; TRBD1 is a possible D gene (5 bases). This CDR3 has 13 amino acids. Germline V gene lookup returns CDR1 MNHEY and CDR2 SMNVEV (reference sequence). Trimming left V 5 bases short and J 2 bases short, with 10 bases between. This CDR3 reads CASSHRGAYEQYF. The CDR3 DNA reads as TGTGCCAGCAGTCATAGGGGCGCCTACGAGCAGTACTTC.

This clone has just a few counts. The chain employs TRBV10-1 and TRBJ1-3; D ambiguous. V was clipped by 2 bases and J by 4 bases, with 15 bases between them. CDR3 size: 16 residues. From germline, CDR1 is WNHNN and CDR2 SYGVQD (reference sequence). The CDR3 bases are TGCGCCAGCAGTGAGGAGCGTCGAGTAAGCGGAAACACCATATATTTT. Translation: CASSEERRVSGNTIYF.

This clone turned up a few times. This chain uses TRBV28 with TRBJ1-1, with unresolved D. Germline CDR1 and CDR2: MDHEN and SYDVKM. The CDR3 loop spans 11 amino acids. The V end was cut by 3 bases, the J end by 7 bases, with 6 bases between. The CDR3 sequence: CASSFQREAFF. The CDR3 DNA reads TGTGCCAGCAGTTTTCAGCGTGAAGCTTTCTTT.

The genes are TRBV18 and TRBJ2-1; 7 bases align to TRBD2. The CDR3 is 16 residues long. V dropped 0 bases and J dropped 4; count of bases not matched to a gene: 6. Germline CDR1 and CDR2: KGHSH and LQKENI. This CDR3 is CASSPPGTIHYNEQFF. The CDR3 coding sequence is TGTGCCAGCTCACCACCAGGGACTATTCATTACAATGAGCAGTTCTTC.

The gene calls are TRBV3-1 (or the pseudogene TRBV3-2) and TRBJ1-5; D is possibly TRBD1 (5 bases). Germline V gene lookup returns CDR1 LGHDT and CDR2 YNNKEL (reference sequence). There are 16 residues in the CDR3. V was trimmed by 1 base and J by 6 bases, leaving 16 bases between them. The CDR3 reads CASSQGFVGVLQPQHF. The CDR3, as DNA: TGTGCCAGCAGCCAAGGGTTTGTGGGGGTTCTTCAGCCCCAGCATTTT.

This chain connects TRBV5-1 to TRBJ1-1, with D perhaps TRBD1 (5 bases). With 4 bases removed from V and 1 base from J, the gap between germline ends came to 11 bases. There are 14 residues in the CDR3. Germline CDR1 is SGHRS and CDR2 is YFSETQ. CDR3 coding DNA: TGCGCCAGCAGCCTTCTCGGGGGGAACACTGAAGCTTTCTTT. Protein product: CASSLLGGNTEAFF.

CDR3 bases: TGTGCCACCAGTGGGACAGACAATCAGCCCCAGCATTTT. This gives the protein CATSGTDNQPQHF. This chain links TRBV24-1 with TRBJ1-5, with D possibly matching TRBD1 (6 bases). Trimming pared 5 bases from V and 3 bases from J, leaving 7 bases between. CDR1 is KGHDR, CDR2 SFDVKD, per germline. This CDR3 comprises 13 residues.

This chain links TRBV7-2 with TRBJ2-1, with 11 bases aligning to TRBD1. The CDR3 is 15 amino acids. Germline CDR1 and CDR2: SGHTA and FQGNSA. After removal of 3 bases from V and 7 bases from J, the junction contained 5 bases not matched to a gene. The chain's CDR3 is CASSLWTGGENEQFF. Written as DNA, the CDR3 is TGTGCCAGCAGCTTGTGGACAGGGGGCGAAAATGAGCAGTTCTTC.